This TCR beta chain was recovered during a study of cytomegalovirus exposure and HLA in healthy donors. This clone appeared a single time. The length of the CDR3 is 11 residues. V was shortened by 7 bases and J by 8 bases, with 11 bases between the two germline ends. Per the germline V gene, CDR1 is LNHDA and CDR2 is SQIVND (reference sequence). Repertoires were generated with immunoSEQ multiplex PCR, while TCRdb's copy carries only in-frame clones and drops some. The table shows about 120,000 clones, with roughly 87% occurring only once. This chain links TRBV19 with TRBJ1-1; a possible D gene is TRBD1 (5 bases). The source of this sequence is a woman aged 18-30 years in good health and CMV-seronegative. Source material: PBMCs. This CDR3 reads CASTGVGEAFF. CDR3 DNA: TGTGCCAGTACGGGGGTCGGGGAAGCTTTCTTT.